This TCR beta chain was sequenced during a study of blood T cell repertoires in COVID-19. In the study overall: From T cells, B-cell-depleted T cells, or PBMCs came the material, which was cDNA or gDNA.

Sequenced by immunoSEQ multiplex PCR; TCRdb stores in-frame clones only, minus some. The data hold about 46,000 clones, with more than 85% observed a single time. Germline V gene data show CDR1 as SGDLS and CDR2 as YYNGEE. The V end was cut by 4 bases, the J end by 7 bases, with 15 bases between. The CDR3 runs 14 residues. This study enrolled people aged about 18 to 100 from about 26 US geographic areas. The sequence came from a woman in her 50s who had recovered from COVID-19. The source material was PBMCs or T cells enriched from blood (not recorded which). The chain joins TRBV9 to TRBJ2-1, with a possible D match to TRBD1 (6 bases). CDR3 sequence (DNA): TGTGCCAGCAGCAGAGGGCAGGGGCAGAATGAGCAGTTCTTC. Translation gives CASSRGQGQNEQFF.